The T cell receptor (beta chain) under discussion was sequenced for a study of cytomegalovirus exposure and HLA in healthy donors. Primers for the PCR totalled 60 Vbeta and 13 Jbeta. The data were produced by immunoSEQ multiplex PCR, yet TCRdb's version contains in-frame clones alone and is incomplete. This table lists over 100,000 clones. This TCR was recovered from a woman between 40 and 55 years old in good health and CMV-seropositive. Sequenced input: PBMCs.

In DNA form, the CDR3 reads TGTGCCATCAGTGTTGCTCTAGGCTCTGGAAACACCATATATTTT. It codes for CAISVALGSGNTIYF. The chain carries TRBV10-3 and TRBJ1-3; D uncertain. The CDR3 length is 15 residues. Trimming took 4 bases from V and 0 from J, leaving 10 bases between them. Germline V CDR1 and CDR2: ENHRY, SYGVKD.